This T cell receptor beta chain was identified during a study of T cell changes during pregnancy in multiple sclerosis. Trimming pared 5 bases from V and 5 bases from J, leaving 13 bases between. Germline V gene sequence: CDR1 SGHNT, CDR2 YENEEA. The CDR3 consists of 13 residues. Repertoires were generated with immunoSEQ multiplex PCR, while TCRdb's copy carries only in-frame clones and drops some. The sample records fewer than 110,000 clones, 80% to 95% being singletons. This sample comprised peripheral blood, obtained in the third trimester of pregnancy. The clonotype comes from a female donor in good health, enrolled as a control in a pregnancy study. This chain uses TRBV11-3 with TRBJ2-7; possible D gene TRBD1, 6 bases. CDR3 bases: TGTGCCAGCAGCCAACAGGGTTTGGACGAGCAGTACTTC. Protein: CASSQQGLDEQYF.